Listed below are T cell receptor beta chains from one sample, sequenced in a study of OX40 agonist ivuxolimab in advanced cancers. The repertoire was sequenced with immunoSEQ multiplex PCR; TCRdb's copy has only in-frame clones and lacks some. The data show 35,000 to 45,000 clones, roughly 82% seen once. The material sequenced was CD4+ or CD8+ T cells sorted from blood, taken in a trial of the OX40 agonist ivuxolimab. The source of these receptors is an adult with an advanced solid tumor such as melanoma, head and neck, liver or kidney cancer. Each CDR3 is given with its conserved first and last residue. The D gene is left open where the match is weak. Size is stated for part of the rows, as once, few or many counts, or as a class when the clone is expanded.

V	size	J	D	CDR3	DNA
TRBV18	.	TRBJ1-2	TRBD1	CASSSNRPGTAIGYTF	TGTGCCAGCTCTAGCAATAGGCCTGGGACAGCCATCGGCTACACCTTC
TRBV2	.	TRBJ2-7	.	CASSHPEGGHYF	TGTGCCAGCAGCCACCCGGAGGGGGGGCATTACTTC
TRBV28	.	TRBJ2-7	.	CASIRGSSYEQYF	TGTGCCAGCATACGGGGTAGCTCCTACGAGCAGTACTTC
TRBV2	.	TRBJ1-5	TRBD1	CASSTRQGMGNQPQHF	TGTGCCAGCAGTACCCGACAGGGTATGGGCAATCAGCCCCAGCATTTT
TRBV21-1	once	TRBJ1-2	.	CASSSQPGRQDNYGYTF	TGTGCCAGCAGCTCTCAACCGGGAAGACAGGATAACTATGGCTACACCTTC
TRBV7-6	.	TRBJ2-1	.	CASSLDFGSYNEQFF	TGTGCCAGCAGCTTAGATTTCGGCTCCTACAATGAGCAGTTCTTC
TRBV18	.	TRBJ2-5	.	CASSPVARSDRSWETQYF	TGTGCCAGCTCACCAGTTGCCAGATCGGACAGATCCTGGGAGACCCAGTACTTC
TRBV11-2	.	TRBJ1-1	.	CASRPLDFLAFF	TGTGCCAGCAGGCCCCTCGACTTCCTAGCTTTCTTT
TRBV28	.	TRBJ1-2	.	CASSSPRGQGWDGYTF	TGTGCCAGCAGTTCTCCTCGTGGGCAGGGTTGGGATGGCTACACCTTC
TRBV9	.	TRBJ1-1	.	CASSRGAAEAFF	TGTGCCAGCAGCAGGGGGGCCGCTGAAGCTTTCTTT
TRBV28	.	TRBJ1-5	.	CASPPPGGLGNQPQHF	TGTGCCAGCCCTCCCCCCGGGGGGCTGGGCAATCAGCCCCAGCATTTT
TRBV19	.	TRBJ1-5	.	CASSTDRINQPQHF	TGTGCCAGTAGTACGGACAGAATAAATCAGCCCCAGCATTTT
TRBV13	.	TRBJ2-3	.	CASSLRYGGRVRTDTQYF	TGTGCCAGCAGCTTACGTTACGGGGGAAGGGTCAGGACAGATACGCAGTATTTT
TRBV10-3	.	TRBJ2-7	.	CAISDHRVSSYEQYF	TGTGCCATCAGTGACCACAGGGTATCTTCCTACGAGCAGTACTTC
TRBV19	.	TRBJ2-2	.	CASSISTTGGELFF	TGTGCCAGTAGTATCTCGACTACGGGCGGGGAGCTGTTTTTT
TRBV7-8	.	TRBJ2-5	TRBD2	CASSRGLAGVQETQYF	TGTGCCAGCAGCCGGGGACTAGCGGGAGTCCAAGAGACCCAGTACTTC
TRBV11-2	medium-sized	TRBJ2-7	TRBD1	CASSGGGQGVFHEQYF	TGTGCCAGCAGCGGGGGAGGACAGGGCGTGTTTCACGAGCAGTACTTC
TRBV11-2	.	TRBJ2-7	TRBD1	CASSLGTGTFLSSYEQYF	TGTGCCAGCAGCTTAGGGACAGGTACTTTTTTAAGCTCCTACGAGCAGTACTTC
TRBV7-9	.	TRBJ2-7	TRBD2	CASSPTSRKLFEQYF	TGTGCCAGCAGCCCGACTAGCCGTAAGTTGTTCGAGCAGTACTTC
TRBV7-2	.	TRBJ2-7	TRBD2	CASSSLGLADYEQYF	TGTGCCAGCAGCTCCCTCGGACTAGCGGACTACGAGCAGTACTTC
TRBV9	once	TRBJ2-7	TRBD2	CASSVGPSGGATSYEQYF	TGTGCCAGCAGCGTAGGCCCTAGCGGGGGGGCCACGTCCTACGAGCAGTACTTC
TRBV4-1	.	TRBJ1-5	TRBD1	CASSQGPGQSSNQPQHF	TGCGCCAGCAGCCAAGGGCCGGGACAGTCTAGCAATCAGCCCCAGCATTTT
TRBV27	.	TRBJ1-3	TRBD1	CATLDRDRNTIYF	TGTGCCACCCTAGACAGGGATAGAAACACCATATATTTT
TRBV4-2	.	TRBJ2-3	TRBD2	CASSQAASGFADTQYF	TGTGCCAGCAGCCAAGCGGCTAGCGGGTTCGCAGATACGCAGTATTTT
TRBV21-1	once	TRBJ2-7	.	CASSKPHGRNSYEQYF	TGTGCCAGCAGCAAACCACACGGGAGGAACTCCTACGAGCAGTACTTC
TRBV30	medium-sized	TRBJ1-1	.	CAWREQGYTEAFF	TGTGCCTGGAGGGAGCAGGGTTACACTGAAGCTTTCTTT
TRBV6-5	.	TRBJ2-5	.	CASSYAGSRETQYF	TGTGCCAGCAGTTACGCCGGGAGCCGAGAGACCCAGTACTTC
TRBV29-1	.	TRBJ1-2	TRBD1	CSVEVGAGGYGYTF	TGCAGCGTTGAAGTTGGAGCAGGGGGGTATGGCTACACCTTC
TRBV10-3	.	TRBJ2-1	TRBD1	CAIKGTGRNEQFF	TGTGCCATCAAAGGGACAGGGAGGAATGAGCAGTTCTTC
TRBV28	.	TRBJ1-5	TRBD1	CASSFVPGQGNQPQHF	TGTGCCAGCAGTTTTGTGCCGGGACAGGGCAATCAGCCCCAGCATTTT
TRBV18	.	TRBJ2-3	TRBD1	CASSQGTGGVFADTQYF	TGTGCCAGCTCACAGGGGACAGGGGGCGTATTCGCAGATACGCAGTATTTT